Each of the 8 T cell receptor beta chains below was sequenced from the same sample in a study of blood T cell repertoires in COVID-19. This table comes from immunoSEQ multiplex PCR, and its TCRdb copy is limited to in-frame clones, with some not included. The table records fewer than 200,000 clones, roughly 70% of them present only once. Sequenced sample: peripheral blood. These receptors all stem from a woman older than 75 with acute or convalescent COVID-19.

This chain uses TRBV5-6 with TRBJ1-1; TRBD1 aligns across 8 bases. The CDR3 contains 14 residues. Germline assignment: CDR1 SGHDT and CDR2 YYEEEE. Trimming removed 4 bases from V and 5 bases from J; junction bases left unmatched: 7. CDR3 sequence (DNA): TGTGCCAGCAGCATAGACAGGGGCGGGACTGAAGCTTTCTTT. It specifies CASSIDRGGTEAFF.

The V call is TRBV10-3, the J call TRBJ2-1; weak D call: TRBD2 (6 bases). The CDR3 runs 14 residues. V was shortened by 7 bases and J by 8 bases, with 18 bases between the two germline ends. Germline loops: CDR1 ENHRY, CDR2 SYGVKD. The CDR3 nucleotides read TGTGCCATCAAATTATTCGGGGACTCCGATGAGCAGTTCTTC. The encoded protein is CAIKLFGDSDEQFF.

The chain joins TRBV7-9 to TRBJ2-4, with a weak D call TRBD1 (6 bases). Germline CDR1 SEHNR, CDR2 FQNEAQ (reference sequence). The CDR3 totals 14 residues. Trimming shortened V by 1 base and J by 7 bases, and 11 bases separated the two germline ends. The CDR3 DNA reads TGTGCCAGCAGCTTAGACAGGGTAGGCAACATTCAGTACTTC. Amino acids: CASSLDRVGNIQYF.

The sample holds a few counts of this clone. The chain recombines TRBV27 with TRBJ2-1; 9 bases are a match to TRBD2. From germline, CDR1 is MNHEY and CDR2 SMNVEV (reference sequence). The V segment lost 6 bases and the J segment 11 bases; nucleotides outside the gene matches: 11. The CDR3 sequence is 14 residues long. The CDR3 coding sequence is TGTGCCAGCAGCCAAGGGACTAGCCCCTCGCAGCAGTTCTTC. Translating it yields CASSQGTSPSQQFF.

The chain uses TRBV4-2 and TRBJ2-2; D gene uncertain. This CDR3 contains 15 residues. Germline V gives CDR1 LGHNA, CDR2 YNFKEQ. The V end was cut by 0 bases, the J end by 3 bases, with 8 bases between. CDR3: CASSQDSTYTGELFF. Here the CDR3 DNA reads TGTGCCAGCAGCCAAGATTCAACATACACCGGGGAGCTGTTTTTT.

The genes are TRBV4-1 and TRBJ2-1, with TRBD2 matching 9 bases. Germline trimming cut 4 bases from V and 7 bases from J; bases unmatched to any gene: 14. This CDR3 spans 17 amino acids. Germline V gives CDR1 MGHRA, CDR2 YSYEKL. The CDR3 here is CASSRVAGTSRGNEQFF. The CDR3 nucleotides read TGCGCCAGCAGCCGGGTCGCCGGGACTAGCAGGGGGAATGAGCAGTTCTTC.

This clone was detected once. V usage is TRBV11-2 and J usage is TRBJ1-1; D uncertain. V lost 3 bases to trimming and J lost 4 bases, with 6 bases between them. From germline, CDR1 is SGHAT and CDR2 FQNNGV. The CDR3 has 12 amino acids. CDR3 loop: CASSFSGTEAFF. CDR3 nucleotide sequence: TGTGCCAGCAGCTTCTCGGGCACTGAAGCTTTCTTT.

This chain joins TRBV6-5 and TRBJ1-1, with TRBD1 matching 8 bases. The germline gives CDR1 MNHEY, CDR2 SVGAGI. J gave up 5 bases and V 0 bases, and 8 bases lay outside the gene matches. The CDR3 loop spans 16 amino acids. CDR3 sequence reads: CASSYSGRGPGTEAFF. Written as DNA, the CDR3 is TGTGCCAGCAGTTACTCGGGCAGGGGGCCGGGAACTGAAGCTTTCTTT.